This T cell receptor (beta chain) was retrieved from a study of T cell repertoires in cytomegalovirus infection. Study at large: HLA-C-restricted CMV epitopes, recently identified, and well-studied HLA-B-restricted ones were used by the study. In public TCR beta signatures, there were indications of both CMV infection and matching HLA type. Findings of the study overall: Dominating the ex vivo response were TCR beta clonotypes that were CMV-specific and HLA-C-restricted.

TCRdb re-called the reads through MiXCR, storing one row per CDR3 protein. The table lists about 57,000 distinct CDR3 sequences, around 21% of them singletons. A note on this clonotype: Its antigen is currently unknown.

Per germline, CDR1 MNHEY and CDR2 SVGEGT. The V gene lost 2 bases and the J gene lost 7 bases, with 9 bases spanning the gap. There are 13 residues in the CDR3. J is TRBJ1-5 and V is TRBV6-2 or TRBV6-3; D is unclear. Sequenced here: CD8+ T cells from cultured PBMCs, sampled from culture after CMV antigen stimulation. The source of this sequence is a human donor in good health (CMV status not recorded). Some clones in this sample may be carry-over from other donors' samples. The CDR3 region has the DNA TGTGCCAGCAGTTACGGGTATATCCAGCCCCAGCATTTT. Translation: CASSYGYIQPQHF.